The table lists the clone carrying this T cell receptor beta chain with many counts. What it binds is unknown. This table comes from immunoSEQ multiplex PCR, and its TCRdb copy is limited to in-frame clones, with some not included. The top ten hold roughly a tenth of the sample, which has 300,000 to 400,000 clones, 73% seen once. The sample belongs to a study of shared clonotypes between healthy human individuals. Study-wide results and limits: Few donors restricted represented genetic and exposure-history diversity. Among donors, sharing of clonotypes was expected to be affected by sequencing depth.

Germline lookup yields CDR1 MNHNY and CDR2 SVGAGI (reference sequence). CDR3 length: 16 residues. V lost 5 bases and J lost 6; bases outside the gene matches: 13. Healthy HIV-negative adults without recent acute infections or vaccinations served as donors. There were only Caucasian adults among the donors, and all lived in Nashville, Tennessee. This chain connects TRBV6-6 to TRBJ1-5; 7 bases are a match to TRBD1. Sequencing was done on a sample of memory CD4+ T cells sorted from blood. Indicated subset: CD45RA-negative fraction. The source is a man aged 25-45 years in good health. This CDR3 is CASSTTNRGVRQPQHF. Here the CDR3 DNA reads TGTGCCAGCAGTACTACTAACAGGGGTGTGCGTCAGCCCCAGCATTTT.